Sequencing of this TCR beta chain was carried out in a study of CD8 T cells in Susac syndrome. The authors carried out high-throughput sequencing of TCR beta. They applied it to CD8+ and CD4+ T cells obtained from blood. Reverse transcription of about 0.5 to 1 ug RNA used random hexamers. Using its own MiXCR run on the immunoSEQ multiplex PCR reads, TCRdb lists one record per CDR3 protein. The sample yields 100,000 to 150,000 distinct CDR3 sequences, nearly 96% seen once. Trimming left V 4 bases short and J 9 bases short, with 16 bases between. The length of the CDR3 is 13 residues. Germline CDR1 SGHRS, CDR2 YFSETQ.

Sequencing was carried out using CD4+ T cells from PBMCs. The chain has TRBV5-1 and TRBJ2-5; D is unresolved. This TCR derives from a human donor with Susac syndrome. The CDR3 DNA follows: TGCGCCAGCAGCCCTCCCGGAACAATAGCCCAGTACTTC. Its translation is CASSPPGTIAQYF. The whole variable domain, remainder taken from reference TRBV5-1 and TRBJ2-5, is KAGVTQTPRYLIKTRGQQVTLSCSPISGHRSVSWYQQTPGQGLQFLFEYFSETQRNKGNFPGRFSGRQFSNSRSEMNVSTLELGDSALYLCASSPPGTIAQYFGPGTRLLVL.